The 3 T cell receptor beta chains presented below share a single source sample, sequenced in a study of early T cells in non-severe SARS-CoV-2 infection. Via MiXCR, TCRdb re-called the 5' RACE reads, giving one row per CDR3 protein. Among 65,000 to 75,000 distinct CDR3 sequences listed, around 13% were seen once. Sequencing was done on a sample of whole blood. The receptors were sampled from an adult who was a healthcare worker with PCR-confirmed SARS-CoV-2 infection or an uninfected control (not recorded which).

This clonotype was recorded many times. The V call is TRBV18, the J call TRBJ1-2; D is ambiguous. The CDR3 runs to 14 residues. Trimming stripped 2 bases from V and 2 bases from J, with 9 bases between. The V gene's germline CDR1 is KGHSH and CDR2 LQKENI. CDR3 nucleotide sequence: TGTGCCAGCTCACCATGGGAGAGAAACTATGGCTACACCTTC. Amino acid sequence: CASSPWERNYGYTF.

This clonotype was picked up many times. CDR3 residues: CASSQRRLGFTEAFF. The CDR3 nucleotides read TGTGCCAGCAGCCAGCGTAGATTAGGGTTCACTGAAGCTTTCTTT. This chain connects TRBV3-1 to TRBJ1-1; D remains unclear. The V gene's germline CDR1 is LGHDT and CDR2 YNNKEL (reference sequence). This CDR3 is 15 amino acids long. With 3 bases removed from V and 4 bases from J, the gap between germline ends came to 15 bases.

This clonotype was detected ten times or more. The V gene is TRBV7-8, the J gene TRBJ2-1; 11 bases align to TRBD2. This CDR3 has 16 amino acids. CDR1 SGHVS and CDR2 FQNEAQ come from the germline V gene. J was trimmed by 7 bases and V by 3 bases; bases with no gene match: 8. CDR3 protein: CASSFLAGGRMNEQFF. The CDR3 region has the DNA TGTGCCAGCAGCTTCCTAGCGGGGGGCCGAATGAATGAGCAGTTCTTC.